The clone carrying this T cell receptor (beta chain) was picked up a small number of times. TCRdb re-called clones from the PCR reads using MiXCR. The sample has tens of thousands of clones; about 30% are singletons. This sample was included in a study of metastatic and nonmetastatic thyroid tumors. Until they underwent thyroid surgery, no patient had received any treatment. The V end lost 8 bases, the J end lost 6 bases, and 4 bases lay between the germline ends. The CDR3 covers 10 residues. This clonotype originated in a male donor with papillary thyroid cancer or a benign thyroid nodule (not recorded which). Some clones in this sample may be carry-over from other donors' samples. This rearrangement joins TRBV12-3 or TRBV12-4 to TRBJ2-2; D gene ambiguous. Sequencing used blood. The CDR3 spells CASGPGELFF. In nucleotides, the CDR3 is TGTGCCAGCGGACCCGGGGAGCTGTTTTTT.